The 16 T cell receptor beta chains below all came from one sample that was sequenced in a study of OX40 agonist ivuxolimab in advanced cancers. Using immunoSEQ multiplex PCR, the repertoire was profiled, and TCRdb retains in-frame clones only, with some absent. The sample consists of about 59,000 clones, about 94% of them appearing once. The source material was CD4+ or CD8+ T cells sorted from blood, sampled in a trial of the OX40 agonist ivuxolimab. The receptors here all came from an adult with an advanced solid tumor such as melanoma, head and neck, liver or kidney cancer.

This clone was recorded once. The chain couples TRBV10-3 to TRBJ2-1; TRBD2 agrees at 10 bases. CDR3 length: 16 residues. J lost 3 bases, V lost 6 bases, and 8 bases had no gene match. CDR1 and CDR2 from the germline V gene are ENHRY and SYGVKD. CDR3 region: CAIRRTSGDNYNEQFF. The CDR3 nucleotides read TGTGCCATCAGGCGGACTAGCGGAGACAACTACAATGAGCAGTTCTTC.

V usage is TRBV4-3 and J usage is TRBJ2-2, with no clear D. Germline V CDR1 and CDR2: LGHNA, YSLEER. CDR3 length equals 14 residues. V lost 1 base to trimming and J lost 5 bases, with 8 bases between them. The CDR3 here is CASSQAEGTGELFF. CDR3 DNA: TGCGCCAGCAGCCAAGCAGAAGGAACCGGGGAGCTGTTTTTT.

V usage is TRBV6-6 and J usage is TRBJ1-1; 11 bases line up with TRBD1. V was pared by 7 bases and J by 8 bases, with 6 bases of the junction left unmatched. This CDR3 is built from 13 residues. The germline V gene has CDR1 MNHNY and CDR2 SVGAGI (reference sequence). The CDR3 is CASNPDRGREAFF. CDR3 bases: TGTGCCAGCAACCCGGACAGGGGGCGAGAAGCTTTCTTT.

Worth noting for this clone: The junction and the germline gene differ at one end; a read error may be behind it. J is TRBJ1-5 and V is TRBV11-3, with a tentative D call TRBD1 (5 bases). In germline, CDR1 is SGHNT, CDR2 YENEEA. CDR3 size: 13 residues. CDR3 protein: CASSSHNGGATFF. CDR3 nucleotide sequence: TGTGCCAGCAGCTCCCATAATGGGGGTGCTACATTTTTT.

The DNA for the CDR3 is TGCGCCAGCAGCCAGGCATCCTGGGTCGGCTACACCTTC. It is translated as CASSQASWVGYTF. The chain carries TRBV4-3 and TRBJ1-2; D is unresolved. The CDR3 runs to 13 residues. Germline CDR1 is LGHNA and CDR2 is YSLEER. Trimming cost V 3 bases and J 8 bases, with 13 bases left between them.

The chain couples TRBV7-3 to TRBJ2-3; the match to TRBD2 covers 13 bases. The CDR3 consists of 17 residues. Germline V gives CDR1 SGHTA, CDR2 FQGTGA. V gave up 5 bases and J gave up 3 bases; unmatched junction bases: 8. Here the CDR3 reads CASSVGLAGVGTDTQYF. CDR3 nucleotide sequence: TGTGCCAGCAGCGTAGGACTAGCGGGAGTTGGTACAGATACGCAGTATTTT. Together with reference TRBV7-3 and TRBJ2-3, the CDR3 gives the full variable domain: GAGVSQTPSNKVTEKGKYVELRCDPISGHTALYWYRQSLGQGPEFLIYFQGTGAADDSGLPNDRFFAVRPEGSVSTLKIQRTERGDSAVYLCASSVGLAGVGTDTQYFGPGTRLTVL.

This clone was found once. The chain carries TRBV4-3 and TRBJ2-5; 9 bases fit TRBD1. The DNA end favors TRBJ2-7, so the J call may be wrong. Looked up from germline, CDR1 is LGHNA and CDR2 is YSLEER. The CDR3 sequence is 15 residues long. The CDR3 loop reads CASSQDLGTGNEQYF. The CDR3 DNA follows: TGCGCCAGCAGCCAAGATCTCGGGACAGGGAACGAGCAGTACTTC.

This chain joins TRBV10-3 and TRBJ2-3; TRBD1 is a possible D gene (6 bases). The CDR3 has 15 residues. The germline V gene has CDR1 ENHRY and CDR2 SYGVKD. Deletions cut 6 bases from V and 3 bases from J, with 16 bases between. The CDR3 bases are TGTGCCATCAGAAACCTTTCCAGGGGAACAGATACGCAGTATTTT. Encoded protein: CAIRNLSRGTDTQYF.

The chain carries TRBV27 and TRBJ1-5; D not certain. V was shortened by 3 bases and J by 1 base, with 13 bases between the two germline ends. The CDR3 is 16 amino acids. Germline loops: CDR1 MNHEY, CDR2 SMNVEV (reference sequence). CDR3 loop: CASSFQLAGSNQPQHF. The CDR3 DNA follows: TGTGCCAGCAGTTTTCAGTTAGCGGGAAGCAATCAGCCCCAGCATTTT.

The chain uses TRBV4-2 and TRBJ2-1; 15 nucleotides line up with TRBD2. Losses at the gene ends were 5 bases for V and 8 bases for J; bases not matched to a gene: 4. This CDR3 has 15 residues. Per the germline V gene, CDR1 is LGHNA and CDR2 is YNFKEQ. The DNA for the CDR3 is TGTGCCAGCAGCTCCCGGACTAGCGGGAGGGATGAGCAGTTCTTC. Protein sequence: CASSSRTSGRDEQFF.

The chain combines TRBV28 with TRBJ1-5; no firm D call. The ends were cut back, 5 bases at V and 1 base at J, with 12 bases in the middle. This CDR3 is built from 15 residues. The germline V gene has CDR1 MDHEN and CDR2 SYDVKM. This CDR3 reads CASSRSQRSNQPQHF. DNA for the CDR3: TGTGCCAGCAGTCGTTCGCAGCGGAGCAATCAGCCCCAGCATTTT.

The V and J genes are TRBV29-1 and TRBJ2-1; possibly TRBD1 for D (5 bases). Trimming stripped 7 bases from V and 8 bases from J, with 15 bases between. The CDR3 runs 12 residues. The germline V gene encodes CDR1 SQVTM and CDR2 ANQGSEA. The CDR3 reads CSARPARDEQFF. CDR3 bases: TGCAGCGCCCGACCAGCCAGGGATGAGCAGTTCTTC.

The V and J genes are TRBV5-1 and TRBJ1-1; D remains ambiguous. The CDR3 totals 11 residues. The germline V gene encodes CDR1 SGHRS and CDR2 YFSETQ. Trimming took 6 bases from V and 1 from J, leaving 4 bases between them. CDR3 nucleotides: TGCGCCAGCACTAGGAACACTGAAGCTTTCTTT. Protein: CASTRNTEAFF.

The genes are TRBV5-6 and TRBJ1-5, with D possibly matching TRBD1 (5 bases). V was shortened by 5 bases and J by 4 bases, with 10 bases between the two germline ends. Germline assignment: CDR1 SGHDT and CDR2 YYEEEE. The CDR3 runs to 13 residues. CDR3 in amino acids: CASSLNRNQPQHF. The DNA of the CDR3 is TGTGCCAGCAGTTTAAACAGGAATCAGCCCCAGCATTTT.

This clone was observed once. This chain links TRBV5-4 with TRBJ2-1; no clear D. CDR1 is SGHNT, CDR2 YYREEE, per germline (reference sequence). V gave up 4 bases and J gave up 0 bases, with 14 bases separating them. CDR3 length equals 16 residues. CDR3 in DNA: TGTGCCAGCAGCCGCCCTGACTTGAGCTCCTACAATGAGCAGTTCTTC. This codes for CASSRPDLSSYNEQFF. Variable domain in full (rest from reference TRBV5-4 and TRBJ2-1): ETGVTQSPTHLIKTRGQQVTLRCSSQSGHNTVSWYQQALGQGPQFIFQYYREEENGRGNFPPRFSGLQFPNYSSELNVNALELDDSALYLCASSRPDLSSYNEQFFGPGTRLTVL.

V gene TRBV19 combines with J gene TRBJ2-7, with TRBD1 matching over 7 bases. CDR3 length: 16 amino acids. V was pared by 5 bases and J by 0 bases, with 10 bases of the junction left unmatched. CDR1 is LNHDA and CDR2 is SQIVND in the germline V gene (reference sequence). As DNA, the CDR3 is TGTGCCAGTAGTTCATACAGGGGATTGAACTCCTACGAGCAGTACTTC. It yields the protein CASSSYRGLNSYEQYF.